These 13 T cell receptor beta chains came from one sample sequenced in a study of T cell repertoires in cytomegalovirus infection. MiXCR, run by TCRdb on the reads, gives a single entry per CDR3 protein. The data contain about 530,000 distinct CDR3 sequences, around 27% of them singletons. The sequenced material came from PBMCs. Source of these receptors: a human donor in good health (CMV status not recorded). Some clones in this sample may be carry-over from other donors' samples.

This clonotype was detected only a few times. The chain employs TRBV12-5 and TRBJ2-3; 7 positions match TRBD2. V gave up 0 bases and J gave up 0 bases; unmatched junction bases: 3. The germline V gene has CDR1 LGHNT and CDR2 FRNRAP. CDR3 length equals 16 residues. In DNA, the CDR3 is TGTGCTAGTGGTTTGGTACTAGCGTCTAGCACAGATACGCAGTATTTT. As protein: CASGLVLASSTDTQYF.

The chain recombines TRBV20-1 with TRBJ2-1, with 7 bases aligning to TRBD1. Trimming cost V 6 bases and J 0 bases; bases outside gene matches: 5. The length of the CDR3 is 14 residues. CDR1 and CDR2 from the germline V gene are DFQATT and SNEGSKA (reference sequence). CDR3 in DNA: TGCAGTGCCCCCGGGACAGTCTCCTACAATGAGCAGTTCTTC. This encodes CSAPGTVSYNEQFF.

V is TRBV20-1 and J is TRBJ2-7; 11 bases align to TRBD1. With V trimmed by 0 bases and J by 4 bases, 5 bases remained unmatched. This CDR3 has 15 amino acids. The germline V gene encodes CDR1 DFQATT and CDR2 SNEGSKA (reference sequence). The CDR3 region has the DNA TGCAGTGCTAGAGAAGTTTGGGACAGGGGGTACGAGCAGTACTTC. It specifies CSAREVWDRGYEQYF.

This clonotype turned up a few times. This rearrangement joins TRBV4-1 to TRBJ2-1; D might be TRBD1 or TRBD2, each matching 5 bases. Trimming shortened V by 1 base and J by 3 bases, and 25 bases separated the two germline ends. The germline V gene has CDR1 MGHRA and CDR2 YSYEKL. The CDR3 runs to 20 residues. This CDR3 reads CASSQGGWDAIYSRYNEQFF. CDR3 DNA sequence: TGCGCCAGCAGCCAAGGTGGGTGGGACGCGATCTATAGCCGCTACAATGAGCAGTTCTTC.

This clonotype was recorded many times. The chain couples TRBV11-2 to TRBJ2-7; 7 nucleotides agree with TRBD1. The CDR3 is 16 residues long. V gave up 3 bases and J gave up 2 bases; unmatched junction bases: 10. CDR1 and CDR2 (germline): SGHAT, FQNNGV. For the CDR3, the DNA is TGTGCCAGCAGCTTCCGAACAGGGGTCCCCACCTACGAGCAGTACGTC. Translating it yields CASSFRTGVPTYEQYV.

The chain has TRBV15 and TRBJ2-3; D ambiguous. V was shortened by 1 base and J by 2 bases, with 10 bases between the two germline ends. Germline CDR1 is LNHNV and CDR2 is YYDKDF (reference sequence). The CDR3 loop spans 15 amino acids. In DNA form, the CDR3 reads TGTGCCACCAGCAGAGGGAATATACCCACAGATACGCAGTATTTT. It specifies CATSRGNIPTDTQYF.

This chain uses TRBV10-3 with TRBJ2-4; possibly TRBD2 for D (6 bases). In germline, CDR1 is ENHRY, CDR2 SYGVKD. V lost 3 bases, J lost 8 bases, and 14 bases lay in between. CDR3 length: 14 residues. The DNA for the CDR3 is TGTGCCATCAGTGAAGTGGGAGGCAATTACATTCAGTACTTC. It encodes CAISEVGGNYIQYF.

This clonotype was observed many times. The chain combines TRBV7-2 with TRBJ1-2, with a possible D match to TRBD1 (6 bases). Germline V gives CDR1 SGHTA, CDR2 FQGNSA. V was trimmed by 5 bases and J by 6 bases, leaving 25 bases between them. This CDR3 has 17 amino acids. The CDR3 nucleotides read TGTGCCAGCAGCCCATTTGAGGGGACACGGGGGGGCGATGGCTACACCTTC. This translates into CASSPFEGTRGGDGYTF.

This clonotype was seen a handful of times. The chain links TRBV7-6 to TRBJ1-2, with a tentative D call TRBD1 (6 bases). The CDR3 has 12 residues. Trimming removed 5 bases from V and 8 bases from J, with 12 bases in between. Germline V gene data show CDR1 as SGHVS and CDR2 as FNYEAQ. CDR3 nucleotide sequence: TGTGCCAGCAGCGCAGGGGTGGAGGGCTACACCTTC. Encoded protein: CASSAGVEGYTF.

This clonotype was found many times. The V and J genes are TRBV7-3 and TRBJ2-1, with D perhaps TRBD2 (6 bases). This CDR3 contains 15 residues. Trimming took 5 bases from V and 4 from J, leaving 15 bases between them. CDR1 is SGHTA, CDR2 FQGTGA, per germline. The CDR3, as DNA: TGTGCCAGCAGCGGAACGGGAGAGGGTTACAATGAGCAGTTCTTC. Amino acid sequence: CASSGTGEGYNEQFF. Looking up the rest from reference TRBV7-3 and TRBJ2-1 gives the full variable domain: GAGVSQTPSNKVTEKGKYVELRCDPISGHTALYWYRQSLGQGPEFLIYFQGTGAADDSGLPNDRFFAVRPEGSVSTLKIQRTERGDSAVYLCASSGTGEGYNEQFFGPGTRLTVL.

The chain recombines TRBV6-2 or TRBV6-3 with TRBJ1-1; possibly TRBD1 for D (6 bases). This CDR3 is built from 16 residues. V lost 1 base to trimming and J lost 3 bases, with 15 bases between them. The germline V gene encodes CDR1 MNHEY and CDR2 SVGEGT. The CDR3 region is CASSYFNRVVDTEAFF. The CDR3 nucleotides read TGTGCCAGCAGTTACTTCAACAGGGTAGTAGACACTGAAGCTTTCTTT.

The rearrangement uses TRBV19 and TRBJ2-1; the match to TRBD2 covers 9 bases. J gave up 2 bases and V 4 bases, and 3 bases lay outside the gene matches. The CDR3 runs to 15 residues. The germline gives CDR1 LNHDA, CDR2 SQIVND (reference sequence). This CDR3 is CASSNSGSTYNEQFF. The CDR3, as DNA: TGTGCCAGTAGTAATAGCGGGAGCACCTACAATGAGCAGTTCTTC.

This chain uses TRBV28 with TRBJ2-3, with TRBD2 matching 10 bases. This CDR3 has 17 amino acids. Trimming at V came to 2 bases and at J to 4 bases, leaving 9 bases not matched to a gene. Germline CDR1 reads MDHEN; CDR2 reads SYDVKM. In DNA form, the CDR3 reads TGTGCCAGCAGTTTAGCTGCTAGCGGGAGTGACGCAGATACGCAGTATTTT. It encodes CASSLAASGSDADTQYF.